Each of the 2 T cell receptor beta chains below was sequenced from the same sample in a study of blood T cell repertoires in COVID-19. Sequencing used immunoSEQ multiplex PCR; TCRdb keeps in-frame clones, though not all of them. Of over 150,000 clones listed, 70% to 85% were seen once; the top ten hold roughly 3.2%. The sequencing input was PBMCs or T cells enriched from blood (not recorded which). Every receptor here comes from a woman between 25 and 40 years old who had recovered from COVID-19.

J is TRBJ1-6 and V is TRBV3-1 (or the pseudogene TRBV3-2), with 7 bases that match TRBD1. V shed 2 bases and J 6 bases; nucleotides not matched to a gene: 7. CDR1 and CDR2 from the germline V gene are LGHDT and YNNKEL (reference sequence). CDR3 length: 16 amino acids. CDR3 DNA sequence: TGTGCCAGCAGCCAACCCAGGGACAGACCTAATTCACCCCTCCACTTT. It encodes CASSQPRDRPNSPLHF.

This clone was seen a few times. The chain combines TRBV6-5 with TRBJ1-5, with TRBD1 as a possible D gene (5 bases). Trimming removed 4 bases at V and 7 bases at J, with 17 bases between. Germline CDR1 is MNHEY and CDR2 is SVGAGI. The CDR3 is made up of 15 amino acids. The CDR3 spells CASSSRGGLGQPQHF. The CDR3 bases are TGTGCCAGCAGTTCTCGGGGGGGGTTGGGGCAGCCCCAGCATTTT.